Listed here are 29 T cell receptor beta chains from one sample, sequenced in a study of tumor-infiltrating lymphocytes in primary liver carcinoma. A primer in the constant region served to generate TCR beta cDNA from 450 to 600 ng of total RNA. Three nested multiplex PCR rounds, a slightly modified ARM-PCR method, built the TCR beta libraries. The two initial PCR rounds, about 9 cycles each, used TRBV1-TRBV30 forward and C-beta reverse primers. TCRdb reprocessed the multiplex PCR reads via MiXCR and lists one record per CDR3 protein. The sample has some 190,000 distinct CDR3 sequences; 50% to 75% are singletons. It was unsorted whole blood that yielded blood RNA, and germline DNA was also extracted. Sequencing was done on a sample of peripheral blood. The origin of the receptors is a man aged 35 to 55 with primary liver carcinoma and hepatitis B virus infection.

This clonotype was counted once. A junction end diverges from the germline sequence, so it may reflect a read error. J is TRBJ2-7 and V is TRBV11-2; weak D call: TRBD2 (5 bases). The germline gives CDR1 SGHAT, CDR2 FQNNGV. The CDR3 runs to 16 residues. The CDR3 sequence is CAISLEGLAGVHEQYF. As DNA, the CDR3 is TGTGCCATCAGCTTAGAAGGGCTAGCTGGAGTCCACGAGCAGTACTTC.

CDR3 in amino acids: CASSEEAADSYEQYF. The CDR3 DNA reads as TGTGCCAGCAGTGAAGAGGCGGCGGATAGCTACGAGCAGTACTTC. This sequence joins TRBV6-1 and TRBJ2-7; no reliable D call. This CDR3 region has 15 residues. Germline V gene data show CDR1 as MNHNS and CDR2 as SASEGT. V lost 1 base to trimming and J lost 3 bases, with 13 bases between them.

Concerning this clonotype itself: A much larger clonotype is one base distant, so this may be a read error. The V gene is TRBV4-2, the J gene TRBJ2-7, with TRBD2 matching 10 bases. This CDR3 is 15 amino acids long. Per germline, CDR1 LGHNA and CDR2 YNFKEQ. DNA for the CDR3: TGTGCCATCAGCCAAGAGGCTAGCGGGAGCTACGAGCAGTACTTC. Translation gives CAISQEASGSYEQYF.

The rearrangement uses TRBV5-1 and TRBJ1-1; D possibly corresponds to TRBD1 (6 bases). Trimming removed 5 bases at V and 2 bases at J, with 16 bases between. CDR1 and CDR2 (germline): SGHRS, YFSETQ. This CDR3 is built from 15 residues. CDR3 in DNA: TGCGCCAGCAGTTTTACGGGACAACTAAACACTGAAGCTTTCTTT. Translation gives CASSFTGQLNTEAFF.

A word on this clonotype: This CDR3 is missing its conserved last phenylalanine or tryptophan, likely due to a read error. This chain joins TRBV6-5 and TRBJ2-2, with D perhaps being TRBD1 or TRBD2 (5 bases each). From germline, CDR1 is MNHEY and CDR2 SVGAGI. Trimming removed 6 bases from V and 7 bases from J, with 21 bases in between. This CDR3 has 16 residues. The CDR3 reads CASSSRVGGFVGELFS. CDR3 DNA sequence: TGTGCCAGCAGCTCCAGGGTTGGGGGATTTGTCGGGGAGCTGTTTTCT.

The rearrangement uses TRBV4-2 and TRBJ2-7, with 7 bases that match TRBD2. V was clipped by 1 base and J by 0 bases; unmatched bases: 9. Germline CDR1 and CDR2: LGHNA and YNFKEQ. This CDR3 region has 17 residues. The CDR3, as DNA: TGTGCCAGCAGCCAAGTTACCCGGGACTATTTCTCCTACGAGCAGTACTTC. It specifies CASSQVTRDYFSYEQYF.

In its sample, this clonotype was seen a few times. The conserved phenylalanine or tryptophan is not found at the CDR3 terminus, so this likely reflects a read error. This chain links TRBV13 with TRBJ2-5, with 12 bases lining up with TRBD2. The germline V gene encodes CDR1 PRHDT and CDR2 FYEKMQ (reference sequence). The CDR3 extends over 15 amino acids. The trim removed 5 bases at V and 2 bases at J, leaving 3 bases unmatched. CDR3 in DNA: TGTGCCAGCAGCCTGACTAGCGGGGGACAAGAGACCCAGTACTCC. Its translation is CASSLTSGGQETQYS.

The V call is TRBV6-5, the J call TRBJ2-2; a weak D match, TRBD1 (6 bases). This CDR3 is 14 amino acids long. Germline lookup yields CDR1 MNHEY and CDR2 SVGAGI. Trimming cost V 8 bases and J 1 base, with 11 bases left between them. CDR3 protein: CASADRRNTGELFF. Here the CDR3 DNA reads TGTGCCAGCGCCGACAGGAGGAACACCGGGGAGCTGTTTTTT.

Of note for this clonotype: One base away lies a much larger clone, so this may be a sequencing read error. The V call is TRBV10-3, the J call TRBJ2-3; 7 bases line up with TRBD2. In germline, CDR1 is ENHRY, CDR2 SYGVKD. The CDR3 spans 17 residues. The CDR3 DNA follows: TGTTCCATCAGTGAACCCAGACTAGCAGAAAGCACAGATACGCAGTATTTT. The encoded protein is CSISEPRLAESTDTQYF.

As regards this clonotype: Being one base from a much bigger clone, this may be a read error. The chain carries TRBV29-1 and TRBJ2-7; possible D gene TRBD1, 6 bases. The length of the CDR3 is 13 residues. Germline V CDR1 and CDR2: SQVTM, ANQGSEA. The CDR3 DNA follows: TGCAGCGTTGTTAAAGACAGGCCGCTCGAGCATTACTTC. Translation gives CSVVKDRPLEHYF.

V gene TRBV12-3 or TRBV12-4 combines with J gene TRBJ1-5; no reliable D call. V was cut by 3 bases and J by 3 bases, with 12 bases left in between. There are 15 residues in the CDR3. The CDR3 sequence is CASSFSGQFNQPQHF. CDR3 DNA sequence: TGTGCCAGCAGTTTTTCGGGCCAGTTCAATCAGCCCCAGCATTTT.

This clonotype was detected only a few times. J is TRBJ1-1 and V is TRBV6-5; D is undetermined. V was trimmed by 0 bases and J by 6 bases, leaving 14 bases between them. The CDR3 totals 15 residues. In germline, CDR1 is MNHEY, CDR2 SVGAGI. The CDR3 DNA is TGTGCCAGCAGTTACTCCCCCACGGGCACCGCTGAAGCTTTCTTT. The encoded protein is CASSYSPTGTAEAFF.

The rearrangement joins TRBV4-1 to TRBJ2-5, with TRBD1 identical over 8 bases. The junction had 10 bases not matched to a gene; V was cut back by 5 bases and J by 5 bases. Germline CDR1 and CDR2: MGHRA and YSYEKL. This CDR3 comprises 15 residues. The CDR3 loop reads CASSSLQGGGETQYF. Written as DNA, the CDR3 is TGCGCCAGCAGCTCTTTACAGGGGGGAGGTGAGACCCAGTACTTC.

This clonotype was observed at least ten times. This chain joins TRBV6-6 and TRBJ2-7, with 8 bases that match TRBD1. J lost 4 bases, V lost 2 bases, and 7 bases had no gene match. This CDR3 region has 15 residues. CDR1 and CDR2 (germline): MNHNY, SVGAGI (reference sequence). The CDR3 DNA sequence: TGTGCCAGCAGTTACAACCAGGGGGCCGGATACGAGCAGTACTTC. It codes for CASSYNQGAGYEQYF.

The CDR3 is CASSYDRVEVTQYF. DNA of the CDR3: TGTGCCAGCAGTTACGACAGGGTGGAAGTTACGCAGTATTTT. The rearrangement uses TRBV12-3 or TRBV12-4 and TRBJ2-3; TRBD1 agrees at 7 bases. The V segment lost 4 bases and the J segment 8 bases; nucleotides outside the gene matches: 9. The CDR3 runs to 14 residues.

This chain joins TRBV12-3 or TRBV12-4 and TRBJ2-7; no reliable D call. The CDR3 extends over 12 amino acids. Trimming took 1 base from V and 4 from J, leaving 5 bases between them. CDR3 sequence (DNA): TGTGCCAGCAGTTTAGTTCTTTACGAGCAGTACTTC. Translation: CASSLVLYEQYF.

Details on this clonotype: A read error may explain this, as a much larger clone is one base away. The chain has TRBV29-1 and TRBJ2-1, with a weak D call TRBD1 (5 bases). Deletions cut 7 bases from V and 2 bases from J, with 15 bases between. The V gene's germline CDR1 is SQVTM and CDR2 ANQGSEA. The CDR3 is made up of 14 amino acids. The DNA of the CDR3 is TGCAGCGGCGATGGGGCGGTGACCTACAATGAGCAGTTCTTC. This translates into CSGDGAVTYNEQFF.

Points on this clonotype: Being one base from a much bigger clone, this may be a read error. This chain joins TRBV11-1 and TRBJ1-1, with D perhaps matching TRBD1 (5 bases). V was shortened by 7 bases and J by 0 bases, with 6 bases between the two germline ends. CDR1 and CDR2 from the germline V gene are SGHAT and FQDESV (reference sequence). The CDR3 has 12 residues. This CDR3 is CASMGLNTEAFF. DNA of the CDR3: TGTGCCAGCATGGGGCTGAACACTGAAGCTTTCTTT. The whole variable domain, filled in from reference TRBV11-1 and TRBJ1-1, reads EAEVAQSPRYKITEKSQAVAFWCDPISGHATLYWYRQILGQGPELLVQFQDESVVDDSQLPKDRFSAERLKGVDSTLKIQPAELGDSAMYLCASMGLNTEAFFGQGTRLTVV.

This clonotype was seen only a few times. The chain links TRBV10-3 to TRBJ1-5; D unresolved. Germline assignment: CDR1 ENHRY and CDR2 SYGVKD. The V end lost 3 bases, the J end lost 5 bases, and 5 bases lay between the germline ends. CDR3 length equals 12 residues. The CDR3 region is CAISEQDQPQHF. The CDR3, as DNA: TGTGCCATCAGTGAACAAGATCAGCCCCAGCATTTT.

A word on this clonotype: At one end, the junction sequence differs from germline, possibly due to a read error. The chain joins TRBV11-2 to TRBJ2-1, with 10 bases matching TRBD2. This CDR3 has 15 amino acids. CDR1 and CDR2 (germline): SGHAT, FQNNGV. DNA for the CDR3: TGTGCCAGCAGCTTAGGGACTAGCGGTTACAATGAGCAGTCCTTC. Translating it yields CASSLGTSGYNEQSF.

In its sample, this clonotype was seen a few times. This chain joins TRBV12-3 or TRBV12-4 and TRBJ2-1; TRBD1 matches 11 bases. The CDR3 sequence is 14 residues long. V dropped 7 bases and J dropped 3; count of bases not matched to a gene: 2. CDR3 residues: CASTGTGGYNEQFF. CDR3 bases: TGTGCCAGCACTGGGACAGGGGGCTACAATGAGCAGTTCTTC.

There are a few counts of this clonotype. The V call is TRBV29-1, the J call TRBJ2-7; no clear D gene. Trimming took off 1 base at V and 5 bases at J, with 9 bases between the two ends. The CDR3 extends over 12 amino acids. Per germline, CDR1 SQVTM and CDR2 ANQGSEA. CDR3 bases: TGCAGCGTTGAAGGAGTGGACCACGAGCAGTACTTC. This encodes CSVEGVDHEQYF.

The chain's CDR3 is CASSSFVGRTDTQYF. The CDR3, as DNA: TGTGCCAGCAGCTCATTCGTGGGTCGCACAGATACGCAGTATTTT. V is TRBV7-3 and J is TRBJ2-3; D is unresolved. This CDR3 spans 15 amino acids. V shed 4 bases and J shed 1 base, with 12 bases lying between them. Germline CDR1 reads SGHTA; CDR2 reads FQGTGA.

This clonotype was found many times. V gene TRBV12-3 or TRBV12-4 combines with J gene TRBJ2-5; D is ambiguous. This CDR3 contains 12 residues. Trimming stripped 1 base from V and 2 bases from J, with 2 bases between. The CDR3 nucleotides are TGTGCCAGCAGTTTAGTTCAAGAGACCCAGTACTTC. Its translation is CASSLVQETQYF.

Only a few counts were recorded for this clonotype. The V call is TRBV30, the J call TRBJ2-3; D remains ambiguous. CDR3 length: 13 residues. V shed 2 bases and J shed 7 bases, with 13 bases lying between them. Germline V CDR1 and CDR2: GTSNPN, SVGIG (reference sequence). Here the CDR3 reads CAWSLKTPNTQYF. The CDR3 coding sequence is TGTGCCTGGAGTTTAAAAACTCCGAATACGCAGTATTTT.

As regards this clonotype: No conserved phenylalanine or tryptophan ends this CDR3, so it is likely a read error. This chain uses TRBV14 with TRBJ2-5; TRBD2 aligns across 9 bases. The V segment lost 1 base and the J segment 6 bases; nucleotides outside the gene matches: 6. The CDR3 consists of 15 residues. The germline V gene has CDR1 SGHDN and CDR2 FVKESK. This CDR3 is CASSQAAGGVKTQYL. CDR3 in DNA: TGTGCCAGCAGCCAAGCAGCGGGAGGAGTGAAGACCCAGTACTTA.

A few counts support this clonotype. One base away lies a much larger clone, so this may be a sequencing read error. CDR3 sequence: CASSLVISPGANVLTF. The CDR3, as DNA: TGTGCCAGCAGCTTAGTTATTAGCCCTGGGGCCAACGTCCTGACTTTC. The V call is TRBV11-3, the J call TRBJ2-6; D is undetermined. Germline assignment: CDR1 SGHNT and CDR2 YENEEA. The CDR3 loop spans 16 amino acids. With 1 base removed from V and 2 bases from J, the gap between germline ends came to 9 bases.

This clonotype was counted between two and nine times. The chain couples TRBV12-3 or TRBV12-4 to TRBJ2-5; 7 positions match TRBD2. J gave up 4 bases and V 5 bases, and 10 bases lay outside the gene matches. The CDR3 loop spans 15 amino acids. The CDR3 is CASSERVSGGETQYF. The CDR3 bases are TGTGCCAGCAGTGAGAGGGTCTCGGGGGGAGAGACCCAGTACTTC.

This clonotype appeared a few times. The rearrangement joins TRBV7-8 to TRBJ2-7, with 10 bases matching TRBD1. CDR3 length: 15 amino acids. Looked up from germline, CDR1 is SGHVS and CDR2 is FQNEAQ. The V segment lost 5 bases and the J segment 6 bases; nucleotides outside the gene matches: 10. The CDR3 DNA is TGTGCCAGCAGCCTCGGGACAGGGGTTTTCTCCGAGCAGTACTTC. Residues: CASSLGTGVFSEQYF. The full variable domain, its missing parts supplied by reference TRBV7-8 and TRBJ2-7, is GAGVSQSPRYKVAKRGQDVALRCDPISGHVSLFWYQQALGQGPEFLTYFQNEAQLDKSGLPSDRFFAERPEGSVSTLKIQRTQQEDSAVYLCASSLGTGVFSEQYFGPGTRLTVT.